This record concerns one T cell receptor (beta chain) sequence. The data are from a study of blood T cell repertoires in COVID-19. Study-level information: In each case, the material was cDNA or gDNA derived from T cells, B-cell-depleted T cells, or PBMCs.

Authors' analysis steps: Counts of nucleated cells, estimated from reference gene primer amplification, were obtained. Some clones are missing from TCRdb's copy, which holds only in-frame ones; the method was immunoSEQ multiplex PCR. D and trimming come from the DNA, and the V and J calls and clone size come from that table. The sample includes 150,000 to 200,000 clones, 84% seen only once; the top ten take around 3.1%. The CDR3 has 14 amino acids. From germline, CDR1 is MNHNY and CDR2 SVGAGI (reference sequence). The ends were cut back, 7 bases at V and 4 bases at J, with 14 bases in the middle. Those designated as exposed participants met a COVID-19 case within 2 weeks before study entry.

The gene calls are TRBV6-6 and TRBJ1-3, with TRBD1 as a possible D gene (5 bases). Sequencing was performed on PBMCs or T cells enriched from blood (not recorded which). This sequence was found in a woman aged 25 to 39 who had been exposed to COVID-19. The CDR3 here is CASITWGSGNTIYF. The CDR3 DNA sequence: TGTGCCAGCATCACCTGGGGCTCGGGAAACACCATATATTTT.